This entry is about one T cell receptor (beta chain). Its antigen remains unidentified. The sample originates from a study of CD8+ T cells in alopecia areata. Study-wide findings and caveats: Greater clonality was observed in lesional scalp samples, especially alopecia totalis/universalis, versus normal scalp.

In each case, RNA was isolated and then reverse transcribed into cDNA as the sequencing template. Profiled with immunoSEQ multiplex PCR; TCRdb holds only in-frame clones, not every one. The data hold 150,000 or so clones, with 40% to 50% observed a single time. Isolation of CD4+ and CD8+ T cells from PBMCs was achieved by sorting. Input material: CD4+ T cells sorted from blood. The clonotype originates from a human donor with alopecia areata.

The CDR3 DNA reads as TGCAGCGTCGAAACAGGCCTCGAAAGCTACAATGAGCAGTTCTTC. Encoded protein: CSVETGLESYNEQFF. This sequence joins TRBV29-1 and TRBJ2-1, with TRBD1 as a possible D gene (5 bases). V lost 6 bases, J lost 3 bases, and 18 bases lay in between. The germline V gene encodes CDR1 SQVTM and CDR2 ANQGSEA. This CDR3 spans 15 amino acids.